These 21 T cell receptor beta chains were all obtained from the same sample, sequenced in a study of T cell changes during pregnancy in multiple sclerosis. Data came from immunoSEQ multiplex PCR; TCRdb stores just in-frame clones and leaves some out. This sample has tens of thousands of clones; just over 90% occur once, and the top ten carry approximately 6.2%. Sequenced material: CD8+ T cells from peripheral blood mononuclear cells, taken before pregnancy. The receptors come from a female donor with multiple sclerosis, enrolled in a pregnancy study.

This clone has only one observation. The chain combines TRBV6-5 with TRBJ2-2; 7 nucleotides match TRBD1. Unmatched junction bases numbered 4, after V lost 6 bases and J lost 3 bases. Germline assignment: CDR1 MNHEY and CDR2 SVGAGI. This CDR3 has 14 amino acids. Here the CDR3 DNA reads TGTGCCAGCAGAGCGACAGGGTACACCGGGGAGCTGTTTTTT. It is translated as CASRATGYTGELFF.

The chain uses TRBV27 and TRBJ2-7; 8 bases align to TRBD2. The CDR3 covers 15 residues. V shed 9 bases, J shed 5 bases, and the junction held 15 bases outside the gene matches. Germline V gives CDR1 MNHEY, CDR2 SMNVEV (reference sequence). The CDR3 bases are TGTGCCAGTGCCTTCGCGGGAGGATCCCTAGACGAGCAGTACTTC. Protein: CASAFAGGSLDEQYF.

V and J are TRBV6-1 and TRBJ2-1; a weak D match, TRBD2 (6 bases). Per the germline V gene, CDR1 is MNHNS and CDR2 is SASEGT. V lost 3 bases and J lost 0, with 6 bases in between. CDR3 length equals 14 residues. The DNA of the CDR3 is TGTGCCAGCAGTGACGGGAGCTCCTACAATGAGCAGTTCTTC. It specifies CASSDGSSYNEQFF.

CDR3 sequence (DNA): TGTGCCAGCAGCTTGGAACTAGCGGGGATGGAGACCCAGTACTTC. Translated: CASSLELAGMETQYF. The chain recombines TRBV5-4 with TRBJ2-5; the match to TRBD2 covers 10 bases. Unmatched junction bases numbered 4, after V lost 0 bases and J lost 5 bases. Germline-derived CDR1 and CDR2 are SGHNT and YYREEE (reference sequence). This CDR3 is 15 amino acids long.

To note about this clone: The same CDR3 arises from other DNA sequences in this sample as well. This chain connects TRBV4-2 to TRBJ2-7; a weak D match, TRBD2 (6 bases). Trimming removed 4 bases from V and 1 base from J, with 8 bases in between. The CDR3 loop spans 13 amino acids. The germline gives CDR1 LGHNA, CDR2 YNFKEQ. The CDR3 sequence: CASSPGLSYEQYF. Here the CDR3 DNA reads TGTGCCAGCAGCCCGGGACTTTCCTACGAGCAGTACTTC.

The chain carries TRBV7-9 and TRBJ1-1; perhaps TRBD1 as D (5 bases). Trimming took off 4 bases at V and 1 base at J, with 16 bases between the two ends. The CDR3 covers 16 residues. Looked up from germline, CDR1 is SEHNR and CDR2 is FQNEAQ (reference sequence). CDR3 protein: CASSSPGGHRNTEAFF. The CDR3 region has the DNA TGTGCCAGCAGCTCCCCAGGCGGACACCGGAACACTGAAGCTTTCTTT.

This chain links TRBV4-3 with TRBJ2-1; 7 nucleotides align to TRBD1. After removal of 4 bases from V and 2 bases from J, the junction contained 11 bases not matched to a gene. CDR1 and CDR2 from the germline V gene are LGHNA and YSLEER. This CDR3 is 17 amino acids long. Here the CDR3 DNA reads TGCGCCAGCAGCCCTAGAACCCTGGGACAGCCCTACAATGAGCAGTTCTTC. It encodes CASSPRTLGQPYNEQFF.

The chain is built from TRBV11-3 and TRBJ2-1, with 10 bases lining up with TRBD1. This CDR3 has 15 residues. With V trimmed by 0 bases and J by 8 bases, 4 bases remained unmatched. Germline CDR1 SGHNT, CDR2 YENEEA. The CDR3 protein is CASSLDGTGEDEQFF. The CDR3 DNA reads TGTGCCAGCAGCTTAGACGGGACAGGGGAGGATGAGCAGTTCTTC.

DNA for the CDR3: TGTGCCTGGAGTCCAGGACAGGGGGCTGAAAAACTGTTTTTT. Protein product: CAWSPGQGAEKLFF. The rearrangement uses TRBV30 and TRBJ1-4; TRBD1 matches at 11 bases. The trim removed 2 bases at V and 7 bases at J, leaving 3 bases unmatched. The CDR3 has 14 residues. Germline CDR1 is GTSNPN and CDR2 is SVGIG (reference sequence).

This clone was observed once. The J gene is TRBJ1-5, the V gene TRBV5-6; the D gene is possibly TRBD1 (6 bases). From germline, CDR1 is SGHDT and CDR2 YYEEEE. Trimming stripped 4 bases from V and 4 bases from J, with 9 bases between. This CDR3 has 13 amino acids. CDR3 sequence (DNA): TGTGCCAGCAGCCCACAGGGTAATCAGCCCCAGCATTTT. Amino acid sequence: CASSPQGNQPQHF.

This sequence joins TRBV4-1 and TRBJ2-3; the match to TRBD2 covers 10 bases. Germline V gene sequence: CDR1 MGHRA, CDR2 YSYEKL. J was trimmed by 6 bases and V by 1 base; bases with no gene match: 4. The length of the CDR3 is 15 residues. This CDR3 is CASSQVPSGSDTQYF. The CDR3 DNA sequence: TGCGCCAGCAGCCAAGTTCCTAGCGGGAGTGATACGCAGTATTTT.

The J gene is TRBJ2-5, the V gene TRBV5-1; 10 nucleotides agree with TRBD1. CDR1 is SGHRS, CDR2 YFSETQ, per germline. The CDR3 loop spans 16 amino acids. V gave up 4 bases and J gave up 4 bases; unmatched junction bases: 10. The CDR3 region has the DNA TGCGCCAGCAGCGGACCGGGACAGGGGTTTGGAGAGACCCAGTACTTC. Translated, it gives CASSGPGQGFGETQYF. The complete variable domain, with remaining parts taken from reference TRBV5-1 and TRBJ2-5, reads KAGVTQTPRYLIKTRGQQVTLSCSPISGHRSVSWYQQTPGQGLQFLFEYFSETQRNKGNFPGRFSGRQFSNSRSEMNVSTLELGDSALYLCASSGPGQGFGETQYFGPGTRLLVL.

V gene TRBV2 combines with J gene TRBJ2-7; 10 nucleotides align to TRBD2. The J segment lost 2 bases and the V segment lost 6 bases, leaving 4 bases of the junction unmatched. Germline V lookup: CDR1 SNHLY, CDR2 FYNNEI. The CDR3 totals 14 residues. CDR3 coding DNA: TGTGCCAGCAGGGTAGCGGGAGGCACCTACGAGCAGTACTTC. Amino acids: CASRVAGGTYEQYF.

The rearrangement uses TRBV5-6 and TRBJ2-1, with D tentatively TRBD2 (6 bases). The V gene lost 1 base and the J gene lost 6 bases, with 23 bases spanning the gap. The CDR3 totals 18 residues. CDR1 and CDR2 (germline): SGHDT, YYEEEE. CDR3 DNA: TGTGCCAGCAGCTTGTTTCGCCCCCGGGACTGGATAGGCAATGAGCAGTTCTTC. It encodes CASSLFRPRDWIGNEQFF.

The chain has TRBV6-1 and TRBJ2-5; maybe TRBD1 (5 bases). The CDR3 totals 15 residues. Germline V gene lookup returns CDR1 MNHNS and CDR2 SASEGT. Deletions cut 1 base from V and 1 base from J, with 10 bases between. The chain's CDR3 is CASSEVGAVQETQYF. The CDR3 nucleotides are TGTGCCAGCAGTGAAGTTGGGGCTGTCCAAGAGACCCAGTACTTC.

This clone was seen once. This chain joins TRBV7-9 and TRBJ2-3, with a weak D call TRBD2 (5 bases). V was pared by 4 bases and J by 0 bases, with 14 bases between. The CDR3 is 16 residues long. CDR1 SEHNR and CDR2 FQNEAQ come from the germline V gene (reference sequence). CDR3 sequence reads: CASSSRERDSTDTQYF. The CDR3 DNA is TGTGCCAGCAGCTCAAGGGAGCGCGATAGCACAGATACGCAGTATTTT.

This rearrangement joins TRBV11-2 to TRBJ2-7; possible D gene TRBD2, 5 bases. V lost 3 bases, J lost 6 bases, and 9 bases lay in between. CDR1 is SGHAT and CDR2 is FQNNGV in the germline V gene. There are 12 residues in the CDR3. CDR3 loop: CASSLNGIEQYF. DNA of the CDR3: TGTGCCAGCAGCTTGAACGGGATCGAGCAGTACTTC.

This clone was found once. The rearrangement links TRBV4-2 to TRBJ2-1; 11 bases match TRBD2. Losses at the gene ends were 0 bases for V and 9 bases for J; bases not matched to a gene: 13. The CDR3 is 18 amino acids. CDR1 is LGHNA and CDR2 is YNFKEQ in the germline V gene. The CDR3: CASSQEGTSGSPWGEQFF. CDR3 in DNA: TGTGCCAGCAGCCAAGAGGGAACTAGCGGGAGTCCCTGGGGTGAGCAGTTCTTC.

This chain links TRBV11-2 with TRBJ2-5, with D maybe TRBD2 (5 bases). V lost 6 bases to trimming and J lost 5 bases, with 13 bases between them. The germline gives CDR1 SGHAT, CDR2 FQNNGV. The CDR3 is 13 residues long. CDR3 in DNA: TGTGCCAGCAGGGGGAGAGGGCCGGAGACCCAGTACTTC. Amino acids: CASRGRGPETQYF.

The rearrangement uses TRBV29-1 and TRBJ2-3; tentatively, D is TRBD2 (5 bases). The germline CDR1 and CDR2 sequences are SQVTM and ANQGSEA. The CDR3 loop spans 13 amino acids. The V end was cut by 3 bases, the J end by 4 bases, with 11 bases between. CDR3 in amino acids: CSVDLLGPDTQYF. The CDR3 DNA sequence: TGCAGCGTTGACCTACTAGGCCCAGATACGCAGTATTTT.

This clone was seen a single time. The chain carries TRBV7-8 and TRBJ1-1, with D possibly being TRBD1 (5 bases). CDR1 and CDR2 from the germline V gene are SGHVS and FQNEAQ. The CDR3 is made up of 17 amino acids. Trimming shortened V by 7 bases and J by 0 bases, and 21 bases separated the two germline ends. CDR3: CASITAGREEMNTEAFF. DNA of the CDR3: TGTGCCAGCATCACTGCCGGCAGGGAGGAAATGAACACTGAAGCTTTCTTT.